These T cell receptor beta chains were read from a single sample in a study of cytomegalovirus exposure and HLA in healthy donors. Sequenced by immunoSEQ multiplex PCR; TCRdb stores in-frame clones only, minus some. The table has 90,000 to 110,000 clones, 13% to 15% seen once. The sequencing sample was made of PBMCs. The source of these receptors is a female donor in good health and CMV-seronegative. CDR3s include the opening cysteine and the closing phenylalanine or tryptophan. A D gene is named only where the DNA matches it firmly. A row's size may be missing; if present it is once, few, many or a size class.

clone size: few; J gene: TRBJ2-7; V gene: TRBV29-1; D gene: NA; CDR3 protein: CSVQDLTYEQYF; CDR3 DNA: TGCAGCGTACAGGACCTCACCTACGAGCAGTACTTC
clone size: NA; J gene: TRBJ1-2; V gene: TRBV7-2; D gene: NA; CDR3 protein: CASSLYRDYGYTF; CDR3 DNA: TGTGCCAGCAGCTTATACAGGGACTATGGCTACACCTTC
clone size: few; J gene: TRBJ2-1; V gene: TRBV7-3; D gene: TRBD2; CDR3 protein: CASSPGLVPYNEQFF; CDR3 DNA: TGTGCCAGCAGCCCGGGACTAGTTCCCTACAATGAGCAGTTCTTC
clone size: few; J gene: TRBJ2-5; V gene: TRBV5-1; D gene: NA; CDR3 protein: CASSLAPIQETQYF; CDR3 DNA: TGCGCCAGCAGCTTGGCCCCAATCCAAGAGACCCAGTACTTC
clone size: few; J gene: TRBJ1-1; V gene: TRBV11-2; D gene: NA; CDR3 protein: CASSLTPGSTEAFF; CDR3 DNA: TGTGCCAGCAGCCTCACACCGGGGAGCACTGAAGCTTTCTTT
clone size: NA; J gene: TRBJ2-1; V gene: TRBV5-1; D gene: NA; CDR3 protein: CASSLAGGYENNEQFF; CDR3 DNA: TGCGCCAGCAGCTTGGCCGGGGGTTATGAGAACAATGAGCAGTTCTTC
clone size: few; J gene: TRBJ1-2; V gene: TRBV9; D gene: TRBD1; CDR3 protein: CASSATGRTNYGYTF; CDR3 DNA: TGTGCCAGCAGCGCGACAGGGCGAACTAACTATGGCTACACCTTC
clone size: NA; J gene: TRBJ2-3; V gene: TRBV5-1; D gene: TRBD2; CDR3 protein: CASSNLAGVGTDTQYF; CDR3 DNA: TGCGCCAGCAGCAACCTAGCGGGAGTTGGCACAGATACGCAGTATTTT
clone size: few; J gene: TRBJ2-3; V gene: TRBV29-1; D gene: TRBD1; CDR3 protein: CSVRQGGTDTQYF; CDR3 DNA: TGCAGCGTTCGACAGGGGGGCACAGATACGCAGTATTTT
clone size: NA; J gene: TRBJ2-7; V gene: TRBV29-1; D gene: TRBD1; CDR3 protein: CSAQGAQAYEQYF; CDR3 DNA: TGCAGCGCACAGGGGGCTCAAGCCTACGAGCAGTACTTC
clone size: NA; J gene: TRBJ1-1; V gene: TRBV13; D gene: NA; CDR3 protein: CASSPISAGEYTEAFF; CDR3 DNA: TGTGCCAGCAGCCCCATCTCAGCAGGGGAGTACACTGAAGCTTTCTTT
clone size: few; J gene: TRBJ2-3; V gene: TRBV12-5; D gene: NA; CDR3 protein: CASCRQGLADTQYF; CDR3 DNA: TGTGCTAGCTGCAGGCAGGGGTTGGCAGATACGCAGTATTTT
clone size: NA; J gene: TRBJ2-7; V gene: TRBV7-6; D gene: TRBD2; CDR3 protein: CASSLASGTSGSREQYF; CDR3 DNA: TGTGCCAGCAGCTTAGCTTCGGGGACTAGCGGGTCTCGGGAGCAGTACTTC